One and the same sample provided the 21 T cell receptor beta chains below, sequenced in a study of shared clonotypes between healthy human individuals (dated by TCRdb to about 2020). Library preparation was by the immunoSEQ multiplex PCR assay. Imported from immuneACCESS, the table was reduced by TCRdb to in-frame sequences with V and J called. These copies leave out some clones; in studies compared against another copy, an unresolved V gene accounts for under half, and the cause of the remainder is not known. This sample holds about 670,000 clones; 55% to 75% were observed only once. About 1.8% of the sample is in the top ten clones. The specimen sequenced was memory CD4+ T cells sorted from blood. According to the study, the label for this sample's cell subset or site signals: CD45RA-negative fraction. The receptors shown here come from a woman aged 25 to 45 in good health.

To note about this clone: Different DNA sequences within this sample yield the same CDR3. CDR3 bases: TGCGCCAGCAGCCTGACTAGCGGGACCTACGAGCAGTACTTC. This sequence encodes CASSLTSGTYEQYF. The chain employs TRBV5-1 and TRBJ2-7; 11 bases fit TRBD2. CDR1 and CDR2 from the germline V gene are SGHRS and YFSETQ. The length of the CDR3 is 14 residues. Losses at the gene ends were 4 bases for V and 2 bases for J; bases not matched to a gene: 2.

This sequence joins TRBV28 and TRBJ2-7, with 11 positions matching TRBD1. There are 16 residues in the CDR3. After removal of 4 bases from V and 7 bases from J, the junction contained 12 bases not matched to a gene. Germline V lookup: CDR1 MDHEN, CDR2 SYDVKM. The CDR3 region is CASSSWAGTGGSEQYF. CDR3 bases: TGTGCCAGCAGTTCATGGGCCGGGACAGGGGGAAGTGAGCAGTACTTC.

A few counts support this clone. The chain recombines TRBV5-1 with TRBJ2-2; possible D gene TRBD2, 5 bases. The CDR3 extends over 14 amino acids. The germline CDR1 and CDR2 sequences are SGHRS and YFSETQ. Trimming cost V 7 bases and J 2 bases, with 12 bases left between them. CDR3 sequence reads: CASGGGGNTGELFF. CDR3 nucleotides: TGCGCCAGCGGAGGCGGAGGAAACACCGGGGAGCTGTTTTTT.

The J gene is TRBJ1-1, the V gene TRBV29-1; TRBD1 matches 7 bases. CDR1 and CDR2 (germline): SQVTM, ANQGSEA. The CDR3 extends over 13 amino acids. The trim removed 7 bases at V and 0 bases at J, leaving 5 bases unmatched. CDR3 bases: TGCAGCGCTGACAGGGCCATGAACACTGAAGCTTTCTTT. Protein sequence: CSADRAMNTEAFF.

Notes on this clone: This same CDR3 is encoded by further DNA sequences in the sample. The CDR3: CASSEGSGSYEQYF. CDR3 nucleotides: TGTGCCAGCAGTGAGGGGAGTGGATCCTACGAGCAGTACTTC. This chain connects TRBV25-1 to TRBJ2-7; TRBD2 might be the D (5 bases). Germline values: CDR1 MGHDK, CDR2 SYGVNS. The ends were cut back, 3 bases at V and 1 base at J, with 10 bases in the middle. The length of the CDR3 is 14 residues.

The chain joins TRBV19 to TRBJ2-7; weak D call: TRBD2 (6 bases). Germline CDR1 reads LNHDA; CDR2 reads SQIVND (reference sequence). Trimming cost V 5 bases and J 3 bases, with 8 bases left between them. CDR3 size: 12 residues. For the CDR3, the DNA is TGTGCCAGTAGTCCGGACTACTACGAGCAGTACTTC. Amino acids: CASSPDYYEQYF. The complete variable domain, with remaining parts taken from reference TRBV19 and TRBJ2-7, reads DGGITQSPKYLFRKEGQNVTLSCEQNLNHDAMYWYRQDPGQGLRLIYYSQIVNDFQKGDIAEGYSVSREKKESFPLTVTSAQKNPTAFYLCASSPDYYEQYFGPGTRLTVT.

Concerning this clone itself: This specimen includes other DNA sequences encoding the same CDR3. The gene calls are TRBV5-1 and TRBJ1-1; possibly TRBD1 for D (5 bases). Trimming shortened V by 3 bases and J by 4 bases, and 16 bases separated the two germline ends. From germline, CDR1 is SGHRS and CDR2 YFSETQ. The CDR3 consists of 15 residues. As DNA, the CDR3 is TGCGCCAGCAGCTCCTCCGGGACGGAGGGCACTGAAGCTTTCTTT. It codes for CASSSSGTEGTEAFF.

The chain employs TRBV18 and TRBJ2-5, with 7 bases lining up with TRBD1. CDR1 is KGHSH and CDR2 is LQKENI in the germline V gene. V lost 3 bases to trimming and J lost 5 bases; unmatched junction nucleotides: 12. The CDR3 runs to 16 residues. CDR3 bases: TGTGCCAGCTCACCCCGACAGGGCCGGTTATCGGAGACCCAGTACTTC. Translating it yields CASSPRQGRLSETQYF. The full variable domain, its missing parts supplied by reference TRBV18 and TRBJ2-5, is NAGVMQNPRHLVRRRGQEARLRCSPMKGHSHVYWYRQLPEEGLKFMVYLQKENIIDESGMPKERFSAEFPKEGPSILRIQQVVRGDSAAYFCASSPRQGRLSETQYFGPGTRLLVL.

Notes on this clone: Different DNA sequences within this sample yield the same CDR3. The chain has TRBV27 and TRBJ2-2; D remains ambiguous. The V end was cut by 1 base, the J end by 4 bases, with 4 bases between. The germline gives CDR1 MNHEY, CDR2 SMNVEV (reference sequence). The CDR3 sequence is 13 residues long. The CDR3 reads CASSLWVTGELFF. The CDR3 region has the DNA TGTGCCAGCAGTTTATGGGTCACCGGGGAGCTGTTTTTT.

This sequence joins TRBV6-5 and TRBJ2-7; TRBD1 or TRBD2 may be the D gene (5 bases each). The CDR3 has 14 amino acids. Germline CDR1 MNHEY, CDR2 SVGAGI. Trimming stripped 3 bases from V and 4 bases from J, with 13 bases between. The CDR3 coding sequence is TGTGCCAGCAGTTATATGAGGGGCGGGTACGAGCAGTACTTC. It specifies CASSYMRGGYEQYF.

The table lists this clone with a few counts. The V call is TRBV27, the J call TRBJ2-7; 11 bases are a match to TRBD2. With 5 bases clipped from V and 4 bases from J, the junction kept 7 bases outside the gene matches. Germline V gene data show CDR1 as MNHEY and CDR2 as SMNVEV (reference sequence). This CDR3 has 15 residues. In nucleotides, the CDR3 is TGTGCCAGCAGTATAAATAGCGGGAGGGATTACGAGCAGTACTTC. This codes for CASSINSGRDYEQYF.

This clone was found many times. This chain joins TRBV5-1 and TRBJ2-3, with 11 bases that match TRBD2. CDR3 length equals 16 residues. The germline CDR1 and CDR2 sequences are SGHRS and YFSETQ. The V and J ends lost 5 bases and 1 base, in that order; junction bases with no gene match: 6. For the CDR3, the DNA is TGCGCCAGCAGGCCTCTAGCGGGAGGTGGCACAGATACGCAGTATTTT. Translating gives CASRPLAGGGTDTQYF.

The chain couples TRBV19 to TRBJ1-1, with 9 positions matching TRBD1. The CDR3 has 14 residues. Looked up from germline, CDR1 is LNHDA and CDR2 is SQIVND (reference sequence). V lost 8 bases, J lost 5 bases, and 9 bases stayed unmatched. The CDR3 DNA is TGTGCCAGTCGATCACGGACAGGGGTGACTGAAGCTTTCTTT. Its protein product is CASRSRTGVTEAFF.

The chain is built from TRBV19 and TRBJ1-2, with 7 bases fitting TRBD1. CDR3 length equals 15 residues. Germline V gene lookup returns CDR1 LNHDA and CDR2 SQIVND (reference sequence). Losses at the gene ends were 6 bases for V and 0 bases for J; bases not matched to a gene: 7. The CDR3 DNA reads as TGTGCCAGTAGGAAGGGGGCCCCTTCTAACTATGGCTACACCTTC. As protein: CASRKGAPSNYGYTF.

Regarding this clone: A much larger clone sits a single nucleotide away, making a read error possible. Other nucleotide sequences in the sample specify the same CDR3. The V call is TRBV5-1, the J call TRBJ2-1, with a weak D call TRBD1 (5 bases). This CDR3 is built from 15 residues. Per the germline V gene, CDR1 is SGHRS and CDR2 is YFSETQ. Trimming pared 4 bases from V and 0 bases from J, leaving 11 bases between. The CDR3 here is CASSTDSSSYNEQFF. The CDR3, as DNA: TGCGCCAGCAGCACCGACAGTAGCTCCTACAATGAGCAGTTCTTC. The complete variable domain, with remaining parts taken from reference TRBV5-1 and TRBJ2-1, reads KAGVTQTPRYLIKTRGQQVTLSCSPISGHRSVSWYQQTPGQGLQFLFEYFSETQRNKGNFPGRFSGRQFSNSRSEMNVSTLELGDSALYLCASSTDSSSYNEQFFGPGTRLTVL.

The chain recombines TRBV19 with TRBJ2-1; D is unresolved. Germline V gene sequence: CDR1 LNHDA, CDR2 SQIVND (reference sequence). The ends were cut back, 8 bases at V and 2 bases at J, with 10 bases in the middle. This CDR3 contains 13 residues. CDR3 residues: CASGSSTYNEQFF. CDR3 DNA sequence: TGTGCCAGTGGGTCGAGTACCTACAATGAGCAGTTCTTC. The complete variable domain, with remaining parts taken from reference TRBV19 and TRBJ2-1, reads DGGITQSPKYLFRKEGQNVTLSCEQNLNHDAMYWYRQDPGQGLRLIYYSQIVNDFQKGDIAEGYSVSREKKESFPLTVTSAQKNPTAFYLCASGSSTYNEQFFGPGTRLTVL.

The chain links TRBV6-4 to TRBJ2-1; 7 bases are a match to TRBD2. CDR3 size: 15 residues. J was trimmed by 2 bases and V by 4 bases; bases with no gene match: 5. Germline-derived CDR1 and CDR2 are MRHNA and SNTAGT. CDR3 DNA sequence: TGTGCCAGCAGTGTAGAGCGGGAAGCCTACAATGAGCAGTTCTTC. This codes for CASSVEREAYNEQFF.

J is TRBJ2-5 and V is TRBV28; D may correspond to TRBD1 or TRBD2 (5 bases each). This CDR3 spans 17 amino acids. The ends were cut back, 5 bases at V and 4 bases at J, with 23 bases in the middle. Germline lookup yields CDR1 MDHEN and CDR2 SYDVKM. This CDR3 reads CASSVAIGTDGGETQYF. The CDR3 DNA follows: TGTGCCAGCAGTGTTGCGATAGGGACCGATGGAGGAGAGACCCAGTACTTC.

The chain combines TRBV7-2 with TRBJ1-2; D not resolved. The CDR3 length is 14 residues. The V gene lost 7 bases and the J gene lost 3 bases, with 15 bases spanning the gap. The germline CDR1 and CDR2 sequences are SGHTA and FQGNSA. The CDR3 region is CASTLEYKDYGYTF. The CDR3 DNA reads TGTGCCAGCACCCTGGAATATAAGGACTATGGCTACACCTTC.

CDR3 in amino acids: CASSLTSGRTGELFF. CDR3 bases: TGTGCCAGTAGTCTCACTAGCGGGAGAACCGGGGAGCTGTTTTTT. This chain links TRBV19 with TRBJ2-2, with 11 bases that match TRBD2. From germline, CDR1 is LNHDA and CDR2 SQIVND (reference sequence). The CDR3 spans 15 residues. Trimming cost V 5 bases and J 5 bases; bases outside gene matches: 4.

This clone was counted at least ten times. J is TRBJ1-2 and V is TRBV15, with D tentatively TRBD1 (6 bases). The V end was cut by 0 bases, the J end by 3 bases, with 8 bases between. Looked up from germline, CDR1 is LNHNV and CDR2 is YYDKDF (reference sequence). The CDR3 consists of 14 residues. The CDR3 sequence is CATSRDRGDYGYTF. CDR3 nucleotides: TGTGCCACCAGCAGAGACAGGGGAGACTATGGCTACACCTTC.